The clone carrying this T cell receptor beta chain was counted only a few times. This entry belongs to a study of blood T cell repertoires in COVID-19. Across the whole study: Samples taken during acute and convalescent COVID-19 were collected in the United States, Italy and Spain. Sources were T cells, B-cell-depleted T cells, or PBMCs; the material itself was cDNA or gDNA.

In germline, CDR1 is MDHEN, CDR2 SYDVKM. With 8 bases clipped from V and 3 bases from J, the junction kept 10 bases outside the gene matches. The CDR3 extends over 14 amino acids. Per the original data handling: Reference gene primer amplification gave estimated nucleated cell counts. Sequencing used immunoSEQ multiplex PCR; TCRdb keeps in-frame clones, though not all of them. Clone size and V and J calls were adopted from that table, with D and trimming inferred from the DNA. The sample has 130,000 to 150,000 clones, roughly 84% seen once. The J gene is TRBJ2-7, the V gene TRBV28; TRBD1 matches at 7 bases. Sequences were obtained from peripheral blood. The TCR originated in a man between 60 and 75 years old with active or convalescent COVID-19. CDR3 nucleotide sequence: TGTGCCAGCGCCCCGGGACAGTACCGCTACGAGCAGTACGTC. This gives the protein CASAPGQYRYEQYV.